What follows are 17 T cell receptor beta chains derived from one specimen sequenced in a study of early T cells in non-severe SARS-CoV-2 infection. TCRdb re-called the 5' RACE reads with MiXCR, one entry per CDR3 protein. The sample contains 75,000 to 90,000 distinct CDR3 sequences, more than 9% of which appear only once. The sequencing here drew on whole blood, taken at baseline. The receptors were sampled from an adult who was a healthcare worker with PCR-confirmed SARS-CoV-2 infection or an uninfected control (not recorded which).

The chain couples TRBV5-1 to TRBJ2-3; D remains unclear. V was trimmed by 0 bases and J by 4 bases, leaving 9 bases between them. There are 14 residues in the CDR3. CDR1 and CDR2 (germline): SGHRS, YFSETQ. Here the CDR3 DNA reads TGCGCCAGCAGCTTGGGGTCCGGCGCAGATACGCAGTATTTT. It yields the protein CASSLGSGADTQYF.

The chain links TRBV4-2 to TRBJ2-5; TRBD2 matches 10 bases. The CDR3 covers 16 residues. The V gene end was trimmed by 0 bases and the J gene end by 5 bases; junction bases not matched to a gene: 6. From germline, CDR1 is LGHNA and CDR2 YNFKEQ. The CDR3 region has the DNA TGTGCCAGCAGCCAAGATGGGGCTAGCGGGAGTGAGACCCAGTACTTC. Protein: CASSQDGASGSETQYF.

This clonotype was counted at least ten times. The chain couples TRBV12-3 or TRBV12-4 to TRBJ2-1; perhaps TRBD2 as D (6 bases). CDR3 length equals 14 residues. V lost 6 bases and J lost 5, with 14 bases in between. The CDR3: CASRPSGGNNEQFF. CDR3 DNA: TGTGCCAGCAGACCCTCCGGAGGGAACAATGAGCAGTTCTTC.

The chain has TRBV9 and TRBJ2-3; D ambiguous. This CDR3 comprises 13 residues. V was clipped by 4 bases and J by 4 bases, with 10 bases between them. Germline CDR1 reads SGDLS; CDR2 reads YYNGEE. This chain's CDR3 is CASSRGVADTQYF. The CDR3 nucleotides are TGTGCCAGCAGCCGAGGCGTTGCAGATACGCAGTATTTT.

Only a few counts were recorded for this clonotype. The J gene is TRBJ2-3, the V gene TRBV30; the D call may be TRBD1 or TRBD2 (5 bases each). V dropped 0 bases and J dropped 8 bases, with 12 bases sitting between them. In germline, CDR1 is GTSNPN, CDR2 SVGIG (reference sequence). This CDR3 comprises 13 residues. CDR3 nucleotide sequence: TGTGCCTGGAGTGTAAAGGCAGGGACTACGCAGTATTTT. Translating gives CAWSVKAGTTQYF.

This clonotype was counted a single time. The chain uses TRBV5-4 and TRBJ2-1, with D tentatively TRBD2 (7 bases). The CDR3 extends over 15 amino acids. Germline CDR1 reads SGHNT; CDR2 reads YYREEE (reference sequence). The V gene lost 0 bases and the J gene lost 9 bases, with 16 bases spanning the gap. This chain's CDR3 is CASSLAGGARGEQFF. CDR3 nucleotide sequence: TGTGCCAGCAGCTTGGCTGGGGGGGCCCGCGGTGAGCAGTTCTTC.

The chain carries TRBV28 and TRBJ2-5; 14 bases are a match to TRBD2. Germline V lookup: CDR1 MDHEN, CDR2 SYDVKM. With V trimmed by 4 bases and J by 5 bases, 9 bases remained unmatched. The CDR3 loop spans 17 amino acids. The CDR3 DNA is TGTGCCAGCAGTTCGGGACTAGCGGGAGTAGCGGGCGAGACCCAGTACTTC. It yields the protein CASSSGLAGVAGETQYF.

This clonotype was counted at least ten times. This chain connects TRBV12-3 or TRBV12-4 to TRBJ2-3; TRBD1 matches 7 bases. V was pared by 3 bases and J by 11 bases, with 14 bases of the junction left unmatched. This CDR3 spans 15 amino acids. Here the CDR3 DNA reads TGTGCCAGCAGTTTTAGGGGGACAGACTTGACAAGGCAGTATTTT. This translates into CASSFRGTDLTRQYF.

This clonotype appeared many times. This chain links TRBV7-2 with TRBJ2-3, with D uncertain. V lost 0 bases, J lost 1 base, and 5 bases lay in between. This CDR3 spans 14 amino acids. CDR1 SGHTA and CDR2 FQGNSA come from the germline V gene. DNA for the CDR3: TGTGCCAGCAGCTTAGCGTTTGGCACAGATACGCAGTATTTT. This codes for CASSLAFGTDTQYF. Complete variable domain (other parts from reference TRBV7-2 and TRBJ2-3): GAGVSQSPSNKVTEKGKDVELRCDPISGHTALYWYRQSLGQGLEFLIYFQGNSAPDKSGLPSDRFSAERTGGSVSTLTIQRTQQEDSAVYLCASSLAFGTDTQYFGPGTRLTVL.

The chain couples TRBV7-8 to TRBJ2-5; 8 bases line up with TRBD2. Per germline, CDR1 SGHVS and CDR2 FQNEAQ. J gave up 5 bases and V 5 bases, and 19 bases lay outside the gene matches. The CDR3 totals 18 residues. CDR3 DNA: TGTGCCAGCAGCCCCCTTGTCTGGGCTAGCGGGTCCCGGGAGACCCAGTACTTC. Translating it yields CASSPLVWASGSRETQYF. Full variable domain (outside the CDR3, taken from reference TRBV7-8 and TRBJ2-5): GAGVSQSPRYKVAKRGQDVALRCDPISGHVSLFWYQQALGQGPEFLTYFQNEAQLDKSGLPSDRFFAERPEGSVSTLKIQRTQQEDSAVYLCASSPLVWASGSRETQYFGPGTRLLVL.

This clonotype was counted ten times or more. The J gene is TRBJ2-5, the V gene TRBV4-1, with TRBD2 matching 10 bases. V lost 2 bases, J lost 2 bases, and 8 bases stayed unmatched. This CDR3 region has 17 residues. CDR1 and CDR2 (germline): MGHRA, YSYEKL. CDR3 sequence reads: CASSQRSGLAQQETQYF. As DNA, the CDR3 is TGCGCCAGCAGCCAAAGGTCGGGACTAGCGCAACAAGAGACCCAGTACTTC.

There are a few counts of this clonotype. The chain uses TRBV10-2 and TRBJ2-7; D is ambiguous. The CDR3 extends over 12 amino acids. V was clipped by 6 bases and J by 5 bases, with 11 bases between them. The V gene's germline CDR1 is WSHSY and CDR2 SAAADI. The CDR3 region is CASSLKGNEQYF. In DNA, the CDR3 is TGCGCCAGCAGCTTAAAGGGTAACGAGCAGTACTTC.

This clonotype was seen ten or more times. V and J are TRBV2 and TRBJ2-7; maybe TRBD1 (6 bases). The germline V gene encodes CDR1 SNHLY and CDR2 FYNNEI. V dropped 6 bases and J dropped 7 bases, with 16 bases sitting between them. The CDR3 runs to 13 residues. The CDR3 spells CASRNQGGTEQYF. The CDR3 DNA reads TGTGCCAGCAGAAACCAAGGGGGTACGGAGCAGTACTTC.

The sample holds many counts of this clonotype. The chain uses TRBV6-6 and TRBJ2-2, with D perhaps matching TRBD1 or TRBD2 (5 bases each). CDR1 is MNHNY, CDR2 SVGAGI, per germline (reference sequence). The V end lost 2 bases, the J end lost 1 base, and 11 bases lay between the germline ends. CDR3 length equals 16 residues. For the CDR3, the DNA is TGTGCCAGCAGTTACACCGGGGCTCTGAACACCGGGGAGCTGTTTTTT. This codes for CASSYTGALNTGELFF.

The chain couples TRBV7-3 to TRBJ2-2; D call uncertain. There are 14 residues in the CDR3. V gave up 1 base and J gave up 3 bases, with 6 bases separating them. The germline V gene encodes CDR1 SGHTA and CDR2 FQGTGA. The CDR3: CASSLMVYTGELFF. The CDR3 nucleotides read TGTGCCAGCAGCTTAATGGTATACACCGGGGAGCTGTTTTTT.

This clonotype was observed a few times. This chain connects TRBV20-1 to TRBJ1-1; no reliable D call. The V end lost 3 bases, the J end lost 5 bases, and 10 bases lay between the germline ends. The CDR3 has 12 amino acids. From germline, CDR1 is DFQATT and CDR2 SNEGSKA (reference sequence). CDR3 sequence: CSASPDPTEAFF. As DNA, the CDR3 is TGCAGTGCTAGTCCGGATCCGACTGAAGCTTTCTTT.

This clonotype was counted a few times. The chain recombines TRBV12-3 or TRBV12-4 with TRBJ1-3, with D possibly TRBD1 on 6 matching bases. V was clipped by 6 bases and J by 2 bases, with 11 bases between them. This CDR3 comprises 14 residues. The CDR3 DNA reads TGTGCCAGCAGAACAGGGAGGGCTGGAAACACCATATATTTT. Encoded protein: CASRTGRAGNTIYF.